A selection of T cell receptor beta chains follows, all from one sample in a study of cytomegalovirus exposure and HLA in healthy donors. Profiled with immunoSEQ multiplex PCR; TCRdb holds only in-frame clones, not every one. The data contain about 65,000 clones, just under 95% of them singletons. The sample taken for sequencing was PBMCs. The source is a man between 18 and 29 years old in good health and CMV-seropositive. The CDR3 runs from the conserved cysteine through the conserved F or W. A D gene is named only where the DNA matches it firmly. The size field is filled for only some rows; it gives once, few, many or a size class.

size,D,V,J,DNA,CDR3
.,TRBD1,TRBV27,TRBJ1-4,TGTGCCAGCAGTCCCCGGCCAGGGGGCGCCGATGAAAAACTGTTTTTT,CASSPRPGGADEKLFF
.,TRBD2,TRBV9,TRBJ2-3,TGTGCCAGCAGCGGGACTAGCGGGGGGGATACGCAGTATTTT,CASSGTSGGDTQYF
.,.,TRBV9,TRBJ2-7,TGTGCCAGCAGCGAGTACAGGGATCCGTCCTACGAGCAGTACTTC,CASSEYRDPSYEQYF
.,TRBD1,TRBV29-1,TRBJ2-7,TGCAGCGTTGAAGAAGGACAGGGGTACGAGCAGTACTTC,CSVEEGQGYEQYF
.,.,TRBV4-1,TRBJ2-3,TGCGCCAGCAGCCCGCGACACCCAAGCACAGATACGCAGTATTTT,CASSPRHPSTDTQYF
.,.,TRBV7-8,TRBJ2-7,TGTGCCAGCAGCTCAGCCTACGAGCAGTACTTC,CASSSAYEQYF
.,TRBD2,TRBV4-1,TRBJ2-3,TGCGCCAGCAGCCTCATGAGGACTAGCGGGGGGTCCCCCCCCGAAGATACGCAGTATTTT,CASSLMRTSGGSPPEDTQYF
.,.,TRBV10-1,TRBJ2-1,TGCGCCAGCAGCCTCGAGTTCGAGAATGAGCAGTTCTTC,CASSLEFENEQFF
.,TRBD2,TRBV11-2,TRBJ2-3,TGTGCCAGCAGCTTAGTGGCGCTAGCGGTCACAGATACGCAGTATTTT,CASSLVALAVTDTQYF
.,TRBD2,TRBV7-3,TRBJ2-1,TGTGCCAGCAGCTTTACTAGCGGGAGGAGCTCCTACAATGAGCAGTTCTTC,CASSFTSGRSSYNEQFF
few,.,TRBV6-1,TRBJ1-6,TGTGCCAGCAGTGTTCCCCAAGGAGTATCACCCCTCCACTTT,CASSVPQGVSPLHF
.,.,TRBV7-9,TRBJ2-2,TGTGCCAGCAGCTTCGGGTCCCCCGACACCGGGGAGCTGTTTTTT,CASSFGSPDTGELFF
.,TRBD1,TRBV19,TRBJ1-5,TGTGCCAGTAGTAGACAGGGTAGCAATCAGCCCCAGCATTTT,CASSRQGSNQPQHF
medium-sized,TRBD2,TRBV19,TRBJ2-2,TGTGCCAGTAGTGAGGGAGGGCTGACCGGGGAGCTGTTTTTT,CASSEGGLTGELFF
.,.,TRBV5-6,TRBJ2-1,TGTGCCAGCAGCGGTGGGAACGGGATCGTTTACAATGAGCAGTTCTTC,CASSGGNGIVYNEQFF